The text below deals with one T cell receptor (beta chain). The antigen is not known. Generated by immunoSEQ multiplex PCR, the TCRdb table keeps only in-frame clones and is missing some. The sample has more than 8,000 clones, about 83% seen once. The record originates from a study of PD-1 blockade in classical Hodgkin lymphoma. The wider study: Patients in the cohort were put on intravenous nivolumab, 3 mg/kg every 2 weeks. General study findings and limits: While CD8+ TCR diversity did not rise significantly by C4D1, CD4+ TCR diversity did. Some patients began nivolumab under 1 year after ASCT. These patients were excluded from later analyses.

Noted time point: cycle 4 day 1 (C4D1), after 6 weeks of nivolumab. All trial patients relapsed after autologous stem cell transplantation. J was trimmed by 4 bases and V by 5 bases; bases with no gene match: 10. The CDR3 is made up of 17 amino acids. In germline, CDR1 is SSHAT, CDR2 FNYEAQ (reference sequence). The sample in question was peripheral blood mononuclear cells (PBMCs), obtained before the fourth cycle of nivolumab. The chain employs TRBV7-7 and TRBJ2-3, with TRBD2 identical over 12 bases. The TCR sequence derives from a human donor with classical Hodgkin lymphoma. DNA of the CDR3: TGTGCCAGCAGCCCAAGGACTAGCGGGACACCCCCAGATACGCAGTATTTT. Residues: CASSPRTSGTPPDTQYF.